This TCR beta chain is from a study of beta chain features in type 1 diabetes. Study-level points and caveats: Highly expressing activated T cells could be over-counted with a cDNA template. Moderately but significantly shorter TCRB CDR3s were found in Type 1 diabetes patients in all four CD4+ subsets.

The entirety of the isolated RNA underwent reverse transcription, so expressed TCRB transcripts were sequenced. Method: immunoSEQ multiplex PCR; TCRdb's copy keeps in-frame clones and lacks some. Found here are 640,000 or so clones, about 14% of them singletons; the top ten hold approximately 0.042%. The CDR3 runs to 12 residues. V was clipped by 0 bases and J by 9 bases, with 8 bases between them. Per the germline V gene, CDR1 is SGHRS and CDR2 is YFSETQ. This clone was seen only a few times. Antigen: not known. This rearrangement joins TRBV5-1 to TRBJ2-3; D is perhaps TRBD1 (6 bases). Sequences were obtained from naive CD4+ T cells from blood. This sequence originates from a man between 18 and 29 years old with type 1 diabetes. The CDR3 nucleotides read TGCGCCAGCAGCTTGGCAGGGGAAACGCAGTATTTT. It translates to CASSLAGETQYF.